This T cell receptor beta chain was observed in a study of vaccination and CD4 T cells after COVID-19. Once obtained from cultured CD4+ T cells, the DNA was sequenced using the Oncomine TCR Beta short-read assay. MiXCR, applied by TCRdb to the PCR reads, yields one record per CDR3 protein. This sample yields roughly 12,000 distinct CDR3 sequences, of which around 47% are seen a single time; roughly a quarter belongs to the top ten. The treatment: approximately 10-day PBMC culture with coronavirus spike peptide pools or control peptides (ViraFEST assay). ViraFEST enlarged antigen-specific T cell populations with peptide pools and afterwards sequenced TCRs. Regarding this clonotype: Its target is not known.

The receptor comes from a human donor who had recovered from COVID-19. What was sequenced was CD4+ T cells from blood, cultured in vitro.

The CDR3 region is CASSSGANTGELFF. CDR3 sequence (DNA): TGTGCCAGCAGTTCCGGTGCGAACACCGGGGAGCTGTTTTTT. The J gene is TRBJ2-2, the V gene TRBV28; D remains ambiguous. The CDR3 length is 14 residues. The germline V gene encodes CDR1 MDHEN and CDR2 SYDVKM. The germline V and J ends were trimmed by 4 bases and 0 bases, with 6 bases remaining between them.